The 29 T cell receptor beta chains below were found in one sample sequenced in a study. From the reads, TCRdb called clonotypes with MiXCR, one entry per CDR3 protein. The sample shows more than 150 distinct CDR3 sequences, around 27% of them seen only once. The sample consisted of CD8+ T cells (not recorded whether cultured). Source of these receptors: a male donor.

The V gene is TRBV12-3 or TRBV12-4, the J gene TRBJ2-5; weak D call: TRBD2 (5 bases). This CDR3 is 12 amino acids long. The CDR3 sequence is CGSFGVGETQYF. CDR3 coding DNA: TGTGGCAGTTTCGGGGTAGGGGAGACCCAGTACTTC.

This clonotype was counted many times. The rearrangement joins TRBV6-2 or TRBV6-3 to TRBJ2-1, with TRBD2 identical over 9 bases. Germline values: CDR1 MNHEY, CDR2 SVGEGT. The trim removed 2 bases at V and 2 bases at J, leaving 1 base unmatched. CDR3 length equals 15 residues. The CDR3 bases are TGTGCCAGCAGTTACATAGCGGGGGCCTACAATGAGCAGTTCTTC. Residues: CASSYIAGAYNEQFF.

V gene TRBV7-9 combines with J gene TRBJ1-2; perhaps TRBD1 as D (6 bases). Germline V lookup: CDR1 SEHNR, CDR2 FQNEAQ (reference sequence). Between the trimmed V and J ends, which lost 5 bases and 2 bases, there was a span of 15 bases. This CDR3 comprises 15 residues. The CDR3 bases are TGTGCCAGCAGCAGTTTAGGGGGGAAGAACTATGGCTACACCTTC. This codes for CASSSLGGKNYGYTF.

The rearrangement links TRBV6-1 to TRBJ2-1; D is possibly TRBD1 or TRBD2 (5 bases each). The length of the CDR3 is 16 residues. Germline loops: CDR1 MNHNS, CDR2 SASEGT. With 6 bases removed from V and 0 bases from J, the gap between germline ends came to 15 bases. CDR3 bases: TGTGCCAGCAGCTCAACCTGGGACGGCTCCTACAATGAGCAGTTCTTC. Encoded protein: CASSSTWDGSYNEQFF.

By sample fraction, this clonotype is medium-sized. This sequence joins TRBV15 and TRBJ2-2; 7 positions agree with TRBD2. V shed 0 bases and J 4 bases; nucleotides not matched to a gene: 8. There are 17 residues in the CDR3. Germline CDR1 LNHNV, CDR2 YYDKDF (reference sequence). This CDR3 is CATSRDKGGATTGELFF. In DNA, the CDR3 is TGTGCCACCAGCAGAGATAAGGGAGGGGCTACCACCGGGGAGCTGTTTTTT. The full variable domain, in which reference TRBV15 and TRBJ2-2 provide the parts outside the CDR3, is DAMVIQNPRYQVTQFGKPVTLSCSQTLNHNVMYWYQQKSSQAPKLLFHYYDKDFNNEADTPDNFQSRRPNTSFCFLDIRSPGLGDTAMYLCATSRDKGGATTGELFFGEGSRLTVL.

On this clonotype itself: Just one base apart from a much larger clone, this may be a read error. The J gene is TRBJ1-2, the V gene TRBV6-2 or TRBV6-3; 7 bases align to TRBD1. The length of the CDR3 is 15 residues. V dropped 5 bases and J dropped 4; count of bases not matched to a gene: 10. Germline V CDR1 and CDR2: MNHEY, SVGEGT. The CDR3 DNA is TGTGCCAGCAGTCGCCGGGACAGCGACCTCTATGGCTACACCTTC. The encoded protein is CASSRRDSDLYGYTF.

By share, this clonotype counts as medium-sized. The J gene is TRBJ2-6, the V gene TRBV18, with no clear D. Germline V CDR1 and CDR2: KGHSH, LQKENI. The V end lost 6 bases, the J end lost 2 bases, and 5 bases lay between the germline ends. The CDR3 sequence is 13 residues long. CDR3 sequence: CASSPTGANVLTF. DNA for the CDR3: TGTGCCAGCTCGCCGACTGGGGCCAACGTCCTGACTTTC.

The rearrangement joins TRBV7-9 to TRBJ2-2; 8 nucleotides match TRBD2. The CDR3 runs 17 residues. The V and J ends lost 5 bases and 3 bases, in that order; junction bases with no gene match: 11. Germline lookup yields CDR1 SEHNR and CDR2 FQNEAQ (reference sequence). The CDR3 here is CASSPWNSGMDTGELFF. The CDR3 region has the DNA TGTGCCAGCAGCCCGTGGAATAGCGGGATGGACACCGGGGAGCTGTTTTTT.

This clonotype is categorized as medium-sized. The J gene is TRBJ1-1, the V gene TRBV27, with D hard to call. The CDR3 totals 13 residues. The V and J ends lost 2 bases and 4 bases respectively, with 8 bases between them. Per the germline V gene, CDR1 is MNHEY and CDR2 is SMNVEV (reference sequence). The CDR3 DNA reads TGTGCCAGCAGTTTAGGGGAGACCACTGAAGCTTTCTTT. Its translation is CASSLGETTEAFF.

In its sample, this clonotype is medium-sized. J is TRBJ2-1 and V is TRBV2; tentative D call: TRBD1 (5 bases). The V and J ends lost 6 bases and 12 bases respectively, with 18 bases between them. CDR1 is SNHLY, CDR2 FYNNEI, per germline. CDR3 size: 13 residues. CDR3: CASSPAQGQGQFF. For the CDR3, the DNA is TGTGCCAGCAGCCCCGCGCAGGGCCAAGGGCAGTTCTTC. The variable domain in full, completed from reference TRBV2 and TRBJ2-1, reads EPEVTQTPSHQVTQMGQEVILRCVPISNHLYFYWYRQILGQKVEFLVSFYNNEISEKSEIFDDQFSVERPDGSNFTLKIRSTKLEDSAMYFCASSPAQGQGQFFGPGTRLTVL.

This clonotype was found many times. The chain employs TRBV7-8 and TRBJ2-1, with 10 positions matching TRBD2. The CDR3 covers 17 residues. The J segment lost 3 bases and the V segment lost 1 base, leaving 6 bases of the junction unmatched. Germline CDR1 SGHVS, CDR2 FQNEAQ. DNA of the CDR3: TGTGCCAGCAGCTTAGAGATAGCGGGGGGCAACTACAATGAGCAGTTCTTC. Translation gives CASSLEIAGGNYNEQFF.

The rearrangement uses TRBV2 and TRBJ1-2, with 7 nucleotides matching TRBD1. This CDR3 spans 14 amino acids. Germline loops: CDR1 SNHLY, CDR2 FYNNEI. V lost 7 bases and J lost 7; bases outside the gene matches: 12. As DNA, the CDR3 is TGTGCCAGCAAAGAAGGGGGCGGGGTCTGTGGCTACACCTTC. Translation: CASKEGGGVCGYTF.

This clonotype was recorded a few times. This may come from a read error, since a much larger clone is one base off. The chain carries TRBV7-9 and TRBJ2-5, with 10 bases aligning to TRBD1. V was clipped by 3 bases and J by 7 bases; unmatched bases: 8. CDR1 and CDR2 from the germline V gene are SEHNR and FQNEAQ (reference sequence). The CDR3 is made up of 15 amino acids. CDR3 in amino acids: CASSFPGTGEGTQYF. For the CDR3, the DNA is TGTGCCAGCAGCTTCCCCGGGACAGGGGAAGGGACCCAGTACTTC.

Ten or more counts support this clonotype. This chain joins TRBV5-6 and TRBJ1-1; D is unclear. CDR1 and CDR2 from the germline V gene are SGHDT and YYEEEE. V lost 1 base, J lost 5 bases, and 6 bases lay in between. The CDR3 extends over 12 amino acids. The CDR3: CASSLRVTEAFF. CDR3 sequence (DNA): TGTGCCAGCAGCTTGCGGGTTACTGAAGCTTTCTTT.

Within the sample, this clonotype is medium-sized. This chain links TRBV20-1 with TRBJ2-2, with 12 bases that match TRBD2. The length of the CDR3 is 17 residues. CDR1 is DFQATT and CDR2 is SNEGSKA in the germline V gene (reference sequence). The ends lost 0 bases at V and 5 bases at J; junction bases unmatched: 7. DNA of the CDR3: TGCAGTGCTAGAGATGCTAGCGGGGGGGCGGGGACCGGGGAGCTGTTTTTT. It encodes CSARDASGGAGTGELFF.

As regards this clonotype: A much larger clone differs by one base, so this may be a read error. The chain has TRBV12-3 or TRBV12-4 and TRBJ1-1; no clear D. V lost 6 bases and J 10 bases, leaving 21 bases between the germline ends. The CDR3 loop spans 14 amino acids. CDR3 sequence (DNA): TGTGCCAGCAGGAAGGGAGAGAGAACGTTGGGAGCTTTCTTT. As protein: CASRKGERTLGAFF.

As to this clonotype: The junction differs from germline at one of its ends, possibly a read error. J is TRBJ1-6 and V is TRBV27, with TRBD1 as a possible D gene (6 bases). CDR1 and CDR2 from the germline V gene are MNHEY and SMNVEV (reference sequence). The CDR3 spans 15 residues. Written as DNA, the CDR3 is TGCGCCAGCAGTTTTTCGGGGGGCGCGGTTTCAACCCTCCACTTT. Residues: CASSFSGGAVSTLHF.

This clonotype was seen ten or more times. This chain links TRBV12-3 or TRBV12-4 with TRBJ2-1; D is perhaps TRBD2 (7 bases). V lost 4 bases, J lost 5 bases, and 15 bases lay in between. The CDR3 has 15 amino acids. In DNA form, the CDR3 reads TGTGCCAGCAGTTGGGGGGGGGGCGCCCACAATGAGCAGTTCTTC. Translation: CASSWGGGAHNEQFF.

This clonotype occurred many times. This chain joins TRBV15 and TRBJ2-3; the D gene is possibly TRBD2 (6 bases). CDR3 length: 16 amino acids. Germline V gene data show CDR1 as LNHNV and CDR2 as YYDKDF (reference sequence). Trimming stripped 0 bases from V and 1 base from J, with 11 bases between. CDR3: CATSRENGGGTDTQYF. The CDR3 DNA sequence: TGTGCCACCAGCAGAGAGAACGGGGGTGGCACAGATACGCAGTATTTT.

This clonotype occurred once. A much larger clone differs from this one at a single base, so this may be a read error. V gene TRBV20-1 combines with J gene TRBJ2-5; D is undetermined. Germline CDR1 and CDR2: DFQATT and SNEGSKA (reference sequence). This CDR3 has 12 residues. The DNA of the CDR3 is TGCAGTGCTAGAACCAGTCAAGAGACCCGGTACTTC. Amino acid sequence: CSARTSQETRYF.

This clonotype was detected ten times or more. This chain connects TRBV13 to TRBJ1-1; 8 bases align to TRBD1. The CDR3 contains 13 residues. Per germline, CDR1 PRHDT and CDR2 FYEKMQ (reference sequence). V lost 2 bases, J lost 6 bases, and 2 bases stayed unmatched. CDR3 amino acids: CASSLFRGPEAFF. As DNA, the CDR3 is TGTGCCAGCAGCTTATTCAGGGGGCCTGAAGCTTTCTTT. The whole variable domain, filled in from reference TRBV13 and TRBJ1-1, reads AAGVIQSPRHLIKEKRETATLKCYPIPRHDTVYWYQQGPGQDPQFLISFYEKMQSDKGSIPDRFSAQQFSDYHSELNMSSLELGDSALYFCASSLFRGPEAFFGQGTRLTVV.

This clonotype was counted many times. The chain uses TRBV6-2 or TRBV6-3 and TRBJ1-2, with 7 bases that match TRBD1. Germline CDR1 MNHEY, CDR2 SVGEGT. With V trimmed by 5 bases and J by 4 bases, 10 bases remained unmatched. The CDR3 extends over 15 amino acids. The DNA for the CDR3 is TGTGCCAGCAGTCACCGGGACAGCGACCTCTATGGCTACACCTTC. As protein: CASSHRDSDLYGYTF.

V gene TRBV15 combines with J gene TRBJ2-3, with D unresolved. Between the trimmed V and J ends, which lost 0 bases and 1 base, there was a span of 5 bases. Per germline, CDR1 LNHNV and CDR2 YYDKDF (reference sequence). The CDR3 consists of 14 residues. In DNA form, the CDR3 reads TGTGCCACCAGCAGAGATAAAGGCACAGATACGCAGTATTTT. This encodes CATSRDKGTDTQYF.

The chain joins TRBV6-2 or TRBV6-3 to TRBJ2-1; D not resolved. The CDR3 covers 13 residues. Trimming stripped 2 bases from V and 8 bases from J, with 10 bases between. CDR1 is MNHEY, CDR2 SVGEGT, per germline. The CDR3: CASSYGPWDEQFF. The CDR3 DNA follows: TGTGCCAGCAGTTACGGTCCTTGGGATGAGCAGTTCTTC.

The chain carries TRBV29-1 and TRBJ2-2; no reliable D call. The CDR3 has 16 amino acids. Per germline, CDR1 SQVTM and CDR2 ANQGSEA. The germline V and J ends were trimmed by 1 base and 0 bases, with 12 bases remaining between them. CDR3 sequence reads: CSVEGVRKTNTGELFF. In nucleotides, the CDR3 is TGCAGCGTTGAAGGGGTACGGAAGACGAACACCGGGGAGCTGTTTTTT.

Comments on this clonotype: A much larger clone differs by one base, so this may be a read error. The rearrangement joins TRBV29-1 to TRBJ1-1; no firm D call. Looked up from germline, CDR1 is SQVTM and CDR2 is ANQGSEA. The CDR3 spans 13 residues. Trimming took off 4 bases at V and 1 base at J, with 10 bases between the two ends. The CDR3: CSVVYSKNTEAFF. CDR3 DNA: TGCAGCGTTGTGTACAGTAAGAACACTGAAGCTTTCTTT.

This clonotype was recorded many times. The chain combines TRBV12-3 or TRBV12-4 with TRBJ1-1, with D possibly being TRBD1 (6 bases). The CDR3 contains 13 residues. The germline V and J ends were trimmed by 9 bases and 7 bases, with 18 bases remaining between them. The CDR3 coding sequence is TGTGCCAGTCAAATCGCCCTACAGGGTGAAGCTTTCTTT. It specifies CASQIALQGEAFF.

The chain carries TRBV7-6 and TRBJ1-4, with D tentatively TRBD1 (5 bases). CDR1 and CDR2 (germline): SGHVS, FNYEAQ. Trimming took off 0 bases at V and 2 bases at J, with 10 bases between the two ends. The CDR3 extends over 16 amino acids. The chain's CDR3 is CASSLARGTTNEKLFF. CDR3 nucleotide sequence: TGTGCCAGCAGCTTAGCCCGCGGGACGACTAATGAAAAACTGTTTTTT. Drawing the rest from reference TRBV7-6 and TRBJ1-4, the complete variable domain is GAGVSQSPRYKVTKRGQDVALRCDPISGHVSLYWYRQALGQGPEFLTYFNYEAQQDKSGLPNDRFSAERPEGSISTLTIQRTEQRDSAMYRCASSLARGTTNEKLFFGSGTQLSVL.

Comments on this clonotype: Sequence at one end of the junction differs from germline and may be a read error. The CDR3 here is CANSLWDRPQHF. The CDR3 bases are TGTGCCAACAGCTTATGGGATCGGCCCCAGCATTTT. The V gene is TRBV7-9, the J gene TRBJ1-5, with D hard to call. The CDR3 consists of 12 residues. In germline, CDR1 is SEHNR, CDR2 FQNEAQ (reference sequence). Combining the CDR3 with reference TRBV7-9 and TRBJ1-5 gives the whole variable domain DTGVSQNPRHKITKRGQNVTFRCDPISEHNRLYWYRQTLGQGPEFLTYFQNEAQLEKSRLLSDRFSAERPKGSFSTLEIQRTEQGDSAMYLCANSLWDRPQHFGDGTRLSIL.